The next 13 T cell receptor beta chains were all read from a single sample in a study of vaccination effects on CD4 cells after COVID-19. Clones were sequenced by immunoSEQ multiplex PCR, and TCRdb holds only the in-frame ones, with some missing. Here the sample spans about 70,000 clones, 77% being singletons. Isolating CD4+ T cells followed about 10 days of culture. No antigen has been assigned to these receptors. The sequencing here drew on CD4+ T cells from PBMCs cultured without peptide, taken before COVID-19 vaccination. Receptors were obtained from a human donor who received a COVID-19 vaccine.

This chain joins TRBV9 and TRBJ1-3; D remains unclear. V was pared by 5 bases and J by 6 bases, with 15 bases between. The CDR3 runs 14 residues. Germline CDR1 and CDR2: SGDLS and YYNGEE. CDR3 loop: CASRPTGNANTIYF. For the CDR3, the DNA is TGTGCCAGCAGACCCACCGGGAATGCAAACACCATATATTTT.

The table lists this clone with a few counts. The V call is TRBV6-5, the J call TRBJ2-7; D is ambiguous. The V gene lost 7 bases and the J gene lost 1 base, with 11 bases spanning the gap. In germline, CDR1 is MNHEY, CDR2 SVGAGI. The CDR3 is 13 residues long. In DNA, the CDR3 is TGTGCCAGCACCCCAGGTGGGTCCTACGAGCAGTACGTC. It encodes CASTPGGSYEQYV.

This chain joins TRBV7-2 and TRBJ2-1; D uncertain. CDR3 size: 13 residues. V lost 1 base, J lost 6 bases, and 7 bases lay in between. The germline V gene has CDR1 SGHTA and CDR2 FQGNSA. In nucleotides, the CDR3 is TGTGCCAGCAGCTTAGGAGTTCCCAATGAGCAGTTCTTC. Translated, it gives CASSLGVPNEQFF. Looking up the rest from reference TRBV7-2 and TRBJ2-1 gives the full variable domain: GAGVSQSPSNKVTEKGKDVELRCDPISGHTALYWYRQSLGQGLEFLIYFQGNSAPDKSGLPSDRFSAERTGGSVSTLTIQRTQQEDSAVYLCASSLGVPNEQFFGPGTRLTVL.

This sequence joins TRBV18 and TRBJ2-5, with D perhaps TRBD1 (5 bases). V was clipped by 4 bases and J by 3 bases, with 9 bases between them. From germline, CDR1 is KGHSH and CDR2 LQKENI. CDR3 length equals 13 residues. CDR3: CASSREQEETQYF. The CDR3 nucleotides are TGTGCCAGCTCACGCGAACAGGAAGAGACCCAGTACTTC.

The chain employs TRBV28 and TRBJ1-2; 8 positions match TRBD1. J was trimmed by 1 base and V by 9 bases; bases with no gene match: 10. Per germline, CDR1 MDHEN and CDR2 SYDVKM. The CDR3 loop spans 15 amino acids. The CDR3 DNA sequence: TGTGCCAGTTTTACCGCCAGGGGGCTTAACTATGGCTACACCTTC. Amino acid sequence: CASFTARGLNYGYTF.

V is TRBV30 and J is TRBJ1-5, with D perhaps matching TRBD1 (5 bases). This CDR3 has 18 residues. The germline V gene has CDR1 GTSNPN and CDR2 SVGIG (reference sequence). Trimming stripped 0 bases from V and 0 bases from J, with 18 bases between. The CDR3 protein is CAWSVGWGSQYSNQPQHF. The CDR3 DNA follows: TGTGCCTGGAGTGTAGGATGGGGCAGCCAATATAGCAATCAGCCCCAGCATTTT. Together with reference TRBV30 and TRBJ1-5, the CDR3 gives the full variable domain: SQTIHQWPATLVQPVGSPLSLECTVEGTSNPNLYWYRQAAGRGLQLLFYSVGIGQISSEVPQNLSASRPQDRQFILSSKKLLLSDSGFYLCAWSVGWGSQYSNQPQHFGDGTRLSIL.

This CDR3 reads CASRETQYF. CDR3 DNA: TGTGCCAGCAGAGAGACCCAGTACTTC. The chain is built from TRBV6-6 and TRBJ2-5, with D uncertain. This CDR3 spans 9 amino acids. V was trimmed by 6 bases and J by 4 bases, leaving 0 bases between them. Germline V gene sequence: CDR1 MNHNY, CDR2 SVGAGI (reference sequence).

The rearrangement joins TRBV18 to TRBJ2-2; weak D call: TRBD1 (5 bases). Germline V gene data show CDR1 as KGHSH and CDR2 as LQKENI. The CDR3 has 15 residues. The V and J ends lost 2 bases and 0 bases respectively, with 7 bases between them. The CDR3 region has the DNA TGTGCCAGCTCACCATGGGGCGCGAACACCGGGGAGCTGTTTTTT. Its protein is CASSPWGANTGELFF. Filled out from reference TRBV18 and TRBJ2-2, the complete variable domain reads NAGVMQNPRHLVRRRGQEARLRCSPMKGHSHVYWYRQLPEEGLKFMVYLQKENIIDESGMPKERFSAEFPKEGPSILRIQQVVRGDSAAYFCASSPWGANTGELFFGEGSRLTVL.

The rearrangement links TRBV11-2 to TRBJ2-2; tentatively, D is TRBD2 (5 bases). Germline loops: CDR1 SGHAT, CDR2 FQNNGV. CDR3 length: 16 amino acids. Trimming left V 0 bases short and J 7 bases short, with 15 bases between. In DNA, the CDR3 is TGTGCCAGCAGCTTAGATCGGGGATCCCTCGGCGGGGAGCTGTTTTTT. Translating it yields CASSLDRGSLGGELFF.

This chain links TRBV7-8 with TRBJ2-7; TRBD1 might be the D (6 bases). Trimming shortened V by 2 bases and J by 6 bases, and 11 bases separated the two germline ends. Per the germline V gene, CDR1 is SGHVS and CDR2 is FQNEAQ. The length of the CDR3 is 13 residues. The CDR3 protein is CASSLTKGGEQYV. The CDR3 DNA is TGTGCCAGCAGCTTAACTAAAGGGGGCGAGCAGTACGTC.

V gene TRBV12-5 combines with J gene TRBJ1-5, with 7 bases fitting TRBD1. CDR1 LGHNT and CDR2 FRNRAP come from the germline V gene. The CDR3 runs 17 residues. Trimming took 5 bases from V and 0 from J; bases not matched to a gene: 10. CDR3 nucleotides: TGTGCTAGTGGTCAACAGGGGTTCCTATATAGCAATCAGCCCCAGCATTTT. Residues: CASGQQGFLYSNQPQHF.

This chain links TRBV6-6 with TRBJ2-6; either TRBD1 or TRBD2 may fit D (5 bases each). CDR3 length: 16 amino acids. Trimming left V 0 bases short and J 2 bases short, with 8 bases between. Germline CDR1 MNHNY, CDR2 SVGAGI (reference sequence). This CDR3 is CASSYSGTAGANVLTF. CDR3 bases: TGTGCCAGCAGTTACTCTGGGACGGCTGGGGCCAACGTCCTGACTTTC.

This rearrangement joins TRBV3-1 (or the pseudogene TRBV3-2) to TRBJ1-1; no reliable D call. CDR1 is LGHDT, CDR2 YNNKEL, per germline (reference sequence). Trimming stripped 0 bases from V and 4 bases from J, with 6 bases between. The length of the CDR3 is 13 residues. The DNA for the CDR3 is TGTGCCAGCAGCCAAGAGGAAGTCACTGAAGCTTTCTTT. Amino acid sequence: CASSQEEVTEAFF.